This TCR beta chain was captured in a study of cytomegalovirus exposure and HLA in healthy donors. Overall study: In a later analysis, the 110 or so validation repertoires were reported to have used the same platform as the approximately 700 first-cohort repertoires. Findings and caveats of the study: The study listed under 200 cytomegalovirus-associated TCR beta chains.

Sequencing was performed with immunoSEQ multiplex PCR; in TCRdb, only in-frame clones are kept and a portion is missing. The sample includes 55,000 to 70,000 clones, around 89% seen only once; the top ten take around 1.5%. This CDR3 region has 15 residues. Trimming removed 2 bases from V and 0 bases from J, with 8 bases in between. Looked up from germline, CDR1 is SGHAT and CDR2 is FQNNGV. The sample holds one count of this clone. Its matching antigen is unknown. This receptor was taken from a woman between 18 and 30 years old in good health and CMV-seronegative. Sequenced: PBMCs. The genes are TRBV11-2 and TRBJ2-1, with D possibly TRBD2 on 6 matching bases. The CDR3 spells CASSLRLDSYNEQFF. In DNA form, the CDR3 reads TGTGCCAGCAGCTTAAGACTAGACTCCTACAATGAGCAGTTCTTC.